This TCR beta chain originates from a study of blood T cell repertoires in COVID-19. Germline assignment: CDR1 KGHSH and CDR2 LQKENI. Trimming at V came to 4 bases and at J to 2 bases, leaving 5 bases not matched to a gene. CDR3 length: 16 amino acids. Seattle patient enrollment occurred during active infection, with longitudinal follow-up thereafter. In the study's own analysis: It was from reference gene primer amplification that nucleated cell counts were estimated. Using immunoSEQ multiplex PCR, the repertoire was profiled, and TCRdb retains in-frame clones only, with some absent. D and trimming come from the DNA, and the V and J calls and clone size come from that table. This repertoire shows 150,000 to 200,000 clones, around 87% found once; its top ten account for over 2%.

This TCR was sampled from a woman older than 75 with COVID-19, enrolled during active disease. The J gene is TRBJ2-3, the V gene TRBV18, with 11 bases aligning to TRBD2. The sequenced sample consisted of peripheral blood. In DNA, the CDR3 is TGTGCCAGCTCACTTAGACTAGCGGGATCCACAGATACGCAGTATTTT. Translated, it gives CASSLRLAGSTDTQYF. Full variable domain (rest looked up from reference TRBV18 and TRBJ2-3): NAGVMQNPRHLVRRRGQEARLRCSPMKGHSHVYWYRQLPEEGLKFMVYLQKENIIDESGMPKERFSAEFPKEGPSILRIQQVVRGDSAAYFCASSLRLAGSTDTQYFGPGTRLTVL.